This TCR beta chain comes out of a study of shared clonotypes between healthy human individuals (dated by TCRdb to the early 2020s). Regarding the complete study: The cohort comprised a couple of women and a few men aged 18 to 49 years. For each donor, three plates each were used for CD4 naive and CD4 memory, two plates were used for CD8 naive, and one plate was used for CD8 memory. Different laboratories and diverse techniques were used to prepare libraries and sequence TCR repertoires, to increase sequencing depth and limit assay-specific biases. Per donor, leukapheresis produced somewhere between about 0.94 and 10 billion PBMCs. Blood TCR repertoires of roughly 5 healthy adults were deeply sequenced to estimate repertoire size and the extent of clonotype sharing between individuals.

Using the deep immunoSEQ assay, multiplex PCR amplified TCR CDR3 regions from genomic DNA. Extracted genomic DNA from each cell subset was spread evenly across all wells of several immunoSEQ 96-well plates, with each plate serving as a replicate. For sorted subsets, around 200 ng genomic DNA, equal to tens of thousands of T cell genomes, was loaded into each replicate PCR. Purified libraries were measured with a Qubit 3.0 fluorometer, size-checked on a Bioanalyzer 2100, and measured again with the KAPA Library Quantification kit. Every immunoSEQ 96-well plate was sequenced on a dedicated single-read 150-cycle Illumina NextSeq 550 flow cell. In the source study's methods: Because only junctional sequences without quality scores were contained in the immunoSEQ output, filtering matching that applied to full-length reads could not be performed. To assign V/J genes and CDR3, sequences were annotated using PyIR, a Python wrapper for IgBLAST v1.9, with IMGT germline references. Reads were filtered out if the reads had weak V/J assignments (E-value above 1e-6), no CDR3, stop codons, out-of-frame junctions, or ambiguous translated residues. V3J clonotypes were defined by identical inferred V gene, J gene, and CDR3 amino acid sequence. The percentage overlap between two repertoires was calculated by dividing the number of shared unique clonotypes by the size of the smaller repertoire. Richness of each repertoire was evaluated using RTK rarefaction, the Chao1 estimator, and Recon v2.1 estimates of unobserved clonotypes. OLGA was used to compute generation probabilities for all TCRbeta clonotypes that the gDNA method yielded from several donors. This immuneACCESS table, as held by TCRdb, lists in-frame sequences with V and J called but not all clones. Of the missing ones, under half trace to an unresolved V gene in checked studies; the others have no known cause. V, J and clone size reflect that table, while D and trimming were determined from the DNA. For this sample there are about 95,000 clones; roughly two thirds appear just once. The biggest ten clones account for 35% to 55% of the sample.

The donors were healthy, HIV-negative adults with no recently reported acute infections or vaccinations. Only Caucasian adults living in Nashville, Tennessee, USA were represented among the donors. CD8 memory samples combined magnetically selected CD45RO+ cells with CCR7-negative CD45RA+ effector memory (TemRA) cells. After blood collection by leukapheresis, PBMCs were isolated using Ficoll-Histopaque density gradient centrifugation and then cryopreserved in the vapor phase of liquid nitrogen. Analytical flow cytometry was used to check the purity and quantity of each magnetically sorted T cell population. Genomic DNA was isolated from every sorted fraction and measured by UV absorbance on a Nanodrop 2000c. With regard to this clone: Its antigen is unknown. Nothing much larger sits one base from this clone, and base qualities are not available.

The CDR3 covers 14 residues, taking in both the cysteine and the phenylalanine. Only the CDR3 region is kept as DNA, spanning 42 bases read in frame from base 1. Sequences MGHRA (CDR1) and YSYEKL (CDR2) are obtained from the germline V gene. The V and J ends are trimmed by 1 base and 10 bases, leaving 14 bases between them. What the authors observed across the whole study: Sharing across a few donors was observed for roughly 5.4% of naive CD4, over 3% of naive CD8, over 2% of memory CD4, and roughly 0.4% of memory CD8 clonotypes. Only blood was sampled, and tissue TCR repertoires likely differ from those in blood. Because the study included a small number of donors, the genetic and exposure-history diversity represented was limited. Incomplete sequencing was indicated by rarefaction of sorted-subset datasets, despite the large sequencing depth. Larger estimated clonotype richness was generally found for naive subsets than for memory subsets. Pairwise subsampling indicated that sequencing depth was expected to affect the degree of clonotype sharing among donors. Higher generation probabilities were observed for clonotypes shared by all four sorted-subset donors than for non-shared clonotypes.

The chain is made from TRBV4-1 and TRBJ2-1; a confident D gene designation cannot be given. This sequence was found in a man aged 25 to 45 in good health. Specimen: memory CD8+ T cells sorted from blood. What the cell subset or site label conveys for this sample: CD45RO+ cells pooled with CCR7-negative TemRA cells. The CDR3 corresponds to CASSQAGSSGEQFF. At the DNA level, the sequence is TGCGCCAGCAGCCAAGCGGGCTCCTCAGGCGAGCAGTTCTTC.